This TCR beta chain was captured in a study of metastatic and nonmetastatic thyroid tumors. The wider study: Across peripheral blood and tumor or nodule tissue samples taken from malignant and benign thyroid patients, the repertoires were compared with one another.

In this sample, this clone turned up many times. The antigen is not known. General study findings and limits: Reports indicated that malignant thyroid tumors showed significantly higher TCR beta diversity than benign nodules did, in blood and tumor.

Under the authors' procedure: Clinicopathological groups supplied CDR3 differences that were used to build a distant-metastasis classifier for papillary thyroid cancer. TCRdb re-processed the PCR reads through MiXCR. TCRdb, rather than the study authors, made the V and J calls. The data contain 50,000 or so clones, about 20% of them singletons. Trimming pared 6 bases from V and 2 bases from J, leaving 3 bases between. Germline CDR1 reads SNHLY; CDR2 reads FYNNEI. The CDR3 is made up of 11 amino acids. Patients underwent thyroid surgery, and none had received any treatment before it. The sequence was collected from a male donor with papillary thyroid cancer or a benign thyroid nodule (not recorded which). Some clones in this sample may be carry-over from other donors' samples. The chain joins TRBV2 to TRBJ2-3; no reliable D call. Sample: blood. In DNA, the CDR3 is TGTGCCAGCAGGGCCACAGATACGCAGTATTTT. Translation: CASRATDTQYF.